One and the same sample provided the 27 T cell receptor beta chains below, sequenced in a study of blood T cells in healthy people across ages. Together with a sample-barcoded 5' primer, a J-beta primer mix was included in a second PCR lasting about 7 to 11 cycles. TCRdb independently ran MiXCR on the 5' RACE reads; one entry per CDR3 protein. The sample records approximately 880,000 distinct CDR3 sequences, around 48% being singletons. Sequenced material: blood. The source of these receptors is a man between 25 and 39 years old in good health.

The V and J genes are TRBV21-1 and TRBJ1-5; the D call of TRBD1 is as the table states it, not checked on the DNA. TRBV21-1 is a pseudogene locus. This CDR3 is built from 14 residues. The CDR3 loop reads CASKNTPGNQPQHF. CDR3 nucleotide sequence: TGTGCCAGCAAGAACACCCCAGGGAATCAGCCCCAGCATTTT.

The chain links TRBV20-1 to TRBJ1-2; D might be TRBD1 (6 bases). The V gene lost 1 base and the J gene lost 4 bases, with 10 bases spanning the gap. CDR3 length: 13 residues. The V gene's germline CDR1 is DFQATT and CDR2 SNEGSKA (reference sequence). As DNA, the CDR3 is TGCAGTGCTAGAGTGGACAGCTTCTATGGCTACACCTTC. It is translated as CSARVDSFYGYTF.

There are a few counts of this clonotype. V usage is TRBV7-9 and J usage is TRBJ2-1, with D unresolved. The V gene's germline CDR1 is SEHNR and CDR2 FQNEAQ (reference sequence). This CDR3 has 14 residues. Trimming left V 3 bases short and J 10 bases short, with 16 bases between. The CDR3 DNA sequence: TGTGCCAGCAGCTTCGACTTGTCCGATGGAGAGCAGTTCTTC. This translates into CASSFDLSDGEQFF.

J is TRBJ2-7 and V is TRBV4-3; possibly TRBD2 for D (5 bases). The CDR3 sequence is 15 residues long. CDR1 LGHNA and CDR2 YSLEER come from the germline V gene. The V end was cut by 0 bases, the J end by 6 bases, with 15 bases between. CDR3 loop: CASSQDRASRGEQYF. CDR3 bases: TGCGCCAGCAGCCAAGATCGGGCTAGCAGAGGCGAGCAGTACTTC.

This rearrangement joins TRBV28 to TRBJ2-7, with D possibly being TRBD1 (6 bases). V lost 2 bases to trimming and J lost 2 bases, with 10 bases between them. The CDR3 spans 14 residues. Germline V lookup: CDR1 MDHEN, CDR2 SYDVKM. The CDR3 protein is CASSLRSGAYEQYF. The CDR3 nucleotides are TGTGCCAGCAGTTTAAGGTCAGGGGCCTACGAGCAGTACTTC.

The V and J genes are TRBV21-1 and TRBJ2-3. TRBV21-1 is flagged as a pseudogene. The CDR3 loop spans 16 amino acids. The CDR3 loop is CASSKALSGDTDTQYF. The CDR3, as DNA: TGTGCCAGCAGCAAAGCGCTTAGCGGGGACACAGATACGCAGTATTTT.

J is TRBJ1-4 and V is TRBV10-3; a weak D match, TRBD1 (5 bases). CDR1 ENHRY and CDR2 SYGVKD come from the germline V gene. The CDR3 length is 14 residues. Between the trimmed V and J ends, which lost 8 bases and 12 bases, there was a span of 22 bases. The CDR3 nucleotides read TGTGCCATCGGCCCCGGGACGAAGGGCGGGGAACTGTTTTTT. It specifies CAIGPGTKGGELFF.

This clonotype was seen a single time. The J gene is TRBJ2-3, the V gene TRBV7-9; D is ambiguous. CDR1 SEHNR and CDR2 FQNEAQ come from the germline V gene (reference sequence). This CDR3 is built from 15 residues. V was pared by 2 bases and J by 4 bases, with 13 bases between. The CDR3: CASSLLAVKADTQYF. The DNA of the CDR3 is TGTGCCAGCAGCTTACTGGCGGTTAAAGCAGATACGCAGTATTTT.

Remarks on this clonotype: The junction does not match germline at one end; this may be a read error. The gene calls are TRBV5-1 and TRBJ1-1; D gene ambiguous. This CDR3 spans 14 amino acids. From germline, CDR1 is SGHRS and CDR2 YFSETQ. Written as DNA, the CDR3 is TGCGCCAGCAGCCCCGCCGCCTGGAACACTGGAGCTTTCTTT. This gives the protein CASSPAAWNTGAFF.

This chain connects TRBV4-1 to TRBJ1-2; possibly TRBD1 for D (5 bases). CDR3 length equals 14 residues. Per the germline V gene, CDR1 is MGHRA and CDR2 is YSYEKL. The V end was cut by 3 bases, the J end by 5 bases, with 13 bases between. CDR3 bases: TGCGCCAGCAGCCAGGGGGTCGGCCCGTATGGCTACACCTTC. Protein product: CASSQGVGPYGYTF.

In its sample, this clonotype was seen a few times. The J gene is TRBJ2-3, the V gene TRBV30, with D uncertain. Germline CDR1 is GTSNPN and CDR2 is SVGIG (reference sequence). This CDR3 is 13 amino acids long. The ends were cut back, 0 bases at V and 6 bases at J, with 10 bases in the middle. The CDR3 loop reads CAWSVRFGDTQYF. The CDR3 DNA follows: TGTGCCTGGAGTGTAAGGTTTGGGGATACGCAGTATTTT. The whole variable domain, remainder taken from reference TRBV30 and TRBJ2-3, is SQTIHQWPATLVQPVGSPLSLECTVEGTSNPNLYWYRQAAGRGLQLLFYSVGIGQISSEVPQNLSASRPQDRQFILSSKKLLLSDSGFYLCAWSVRFGDTQYFGPGTRLTVL.

CDR3 in DNA: TGTGCCATCAGTGATTACGGGACAGGGGAATATGGCTACACCTTC. This sequence encodes CAISDYGTGEYGYTF. This chain joins TRBV10-3 and TRBJ1-2; 10 nucleotides match TRBD1. The length of the CDR3 is 15 residues. Trimming removed 3 bases from V and 5 bases from J; junction bases left unmatched: 6. Germline loops: CDR1 ENHRY, CDR2 SYGVKD.

This chain links TRBV7-2 with TRBJ2-5, with 8 bases aligning to TRBD2. The DNA end lines up better with TRBJ2-7; the J call may be wrong. This CDR3 region has 13 residues. Germline loops: CDR1 SGHTA, CDR2 FQGNSA. The CDR3 nucleotides are TGTGCCAGGGGGACTAGAATGTGGGACGAGCAGTACTTC. This gives the protein CARGTRMWDEQYF.

The CDR3 nucleotides are TGTGCCAGCAGCTTACAAACAGAGACCTACGAGCAGTACTTC. Translated: CASSLQTETYEQYF. V usage is TRBV13 and J usage is TRBJ2-7; D uncertain. Germline CDR1 reads PRHDT; CDR2 reads FYEKMQ (reference sequence). This CDR3 region has 14 residues. The V end was cut by 2 bases, the J end by 2 bases, with 10 bases between.

The chain uses TRBV3-1 and TRBJ2-5; D gene uncertain. CDR1 is LGHDT and CDR2 is YNNKEL in the germline V gene (reference sequence). V shed 5 bases and J shed 3 bases, with 7 bases lying between them. This CDR3 has 12 amino acids. CDR3 sequence (DNA): TGTGCCAGCAGCTGGGTGAAAGAGACCCAGTACTTC. It yields the protein CASSWVKETQYF.

The gene calls are TRBV27 and TRBJ2-3, with D maybe TRBD2 (5 bases). Trimming cost V 6 bases and J 5 bases, with 18 bases left between them. The CDR3 is made up of 15 amino acids. Germline V CDR1 and CDR2: MNHEY, SMNVEV (reference sequence). The CDR3 sequence is CASSPDRVEGDTQYF. CDR3 sequence (DNA): TGTGCCAGCAGCCCAGACCGGGTAGAGGGAGATACGCAGTATTTT.

This rearrangement joins TRBV28 to TRBJ2-7; 11 bases agree with TRBD2. Germline-derived CDR1 and CDR2 are MDHEN and SYDVKM. The CDR3 spans 15 residues. With V trimmed by 6 bases and J by 2 bases, 6 bases remained unmatched. The CDR3 sequence is CASSRPGLAAYEQYF. Written as DNA, the CDR3 is TGTGCCAGCAGCCGCCCGGGACTAGCGGCCTACGAGCAGTACTTC.

This chain joins TRBV6-5 and TRBJ1-6, with 9 bases identical to TRBD1. This CDR3 has 16 residues. J gave up 5 bases and V 6 bases, and 8 bases lay outside the gene matches. CDR1 is MNHEY and CDR2 is SVGAGI in the germline V gene. CDR3 sequence reads: CASSKDRDRDNSPLHF. The CDR3 region has the DNA TGTGCCAGCAGCAAGGACCGGGACAGGGATAATTCACCCCTCCACTTT.

The V and J genes are TRBV29-1 and TRBJ2-7; D may be TRBD2 (6 bases). Between the trimmed V and J ends, which lost 7 bases and 0 bases, there was a span of 13 bases. Germline V gene sequence: CDR1 SQVTM, CDR2 ANQGSEA. CDR3 size: 13 residues. CDR3 nucleotides: TGCAGCGCCCTGGAGGGTAACTCCTACGAGCAGTACTTC. Its protein is CSALEGNSYEQYF.

The chain uses TRBV10-3 and TRBJ1-2, with D unclear. The CDR3 totals 13 residues. The germline V and J ends were trimmed by 4 bases and 4 bases, with 10 bases remaining between them. Germline lookup yields CDR1 ENHRY and CDR2 SYGVKD. In DNA, the CDR3 is TGTGCCATCAGTGCGCCTGACGCCTATGGCTACACCTTC. It is translated as CAISAPDAYGYTF.

In this sample, this clonotype turned up many times. The chain is built from TRBV6-1 and TRBJ2-1, with 9 bases lining up with TRBD2. CDR1 MNHNS and CDR2 SASEGT come from the germline V gene. The CDR3 consists of 15 residues. With V trimmed by 1 base and J by 7 bases, 5 bases remained unmatched. In DNA, the CDR3 is TGTGCCAGCAGTGAAGATGGCGGGGGGGCAAATGAGCAGTTCTTC. Protein: CASSEDGGGANEQFF.

This clonotype was observed a handful of times. This chain joins TRBV20-1 and TRBJ2-3, with D possibly matching TRBD2 (6 bases). This CDR3 is built from 12 residues. Trimming left V 3 bases short and J 5 bases short, with 9 bases between. Looked up from germline, CDR1 is DFQATT and CDR2 is SNEGSKA (reference sequence). CDR3 sequence reads: CSARRDRDTQYF. The CDR3 DNA follows: TGCAGTGCTAGGCGGGATAGAGATACGCAGTATTTT.

This clonotype came up a few times. The chain employs TRBV7-2 and TRBJ1-2; TRBD1 aligns across 8 bases. J gave up 4 bases and V 7 bases, and 8 bases lay outside the gene matches. The CDR3 consists of 14 residues. CDR1 and CDR2 from the germline V gene are SGHTA and FQGNSA. The CDR3 coding sequence is TGTGCCAGCAACCTTAGGACAGGGATCTATGGCTACACCTTC. Protein: CASNLRTGIYGYTF.

This chain's CDR3 is CASSFMTGRNQPQHF. CDR3 nucleotide sequence: TGTGCCAGCAGCTTTATGACAGGCCGGAATCAGCCCCAGCATTTT. The J gene is TRBJ1-5, the V gene TRBV11-2; D might be TRBD1 (6 bases). This CDR3 spans 15 amino acids. The germline CDR1 and CDR2 sequences are SGHAT and FQNNGV. V was clipped by 3 bases and J by 4 bases, with 13 bases between them.

The genes are TRBV7-2 and TRBJ1-4; 7 bases fit TRBD1. V shed 8 bases, J shed 8 bases, and the junction held 8 bases outside the gene matches. The CDR3 is 13 amino acids. Germline CDR1 reads SGHTA; CDR2 reads FQGNSA. This CDR3 reads CASGRDSDEKLFF. The CDR3 DNA is TGTGCCAGCGGCCGGGACAGCGACGAAAAACTGTTTTTT.

The genes are TRBV6-5 and TRBJ2-5; 11 bases align to TRBD2. The CDR3 is 16 residues long. J lost 5 bases, V lost 5 bases, and 10 bases had no gene match. Germline loops: CDR1 MNHEY, CDR2 SVGAGI. The chain's CDR3 is CASSRPSGGLWETQYF. The CDR3 region has the DNA TGTGCCAGCAGTAGGCCTAGCGGGGGGCTGTGGGAGACCCAGTACTTC.

This clonotype was counted between two and nine times. The chain has TRBV28 and TRBJ2-7; the match to TRBD1 covers 10 bases. With 4 bases clipped from V and 7 bases from J, the junction kept 7 bases outside the gene matches. The CDR3 extends over 14 amino acids. Germline lookup yields CDR1 MDHEN and CDR2 SYDVKM. The CDR3 DNA reads as TGTGCCAGCAGTTACAGGACAGGGGGATGGGAGCAGTACTTC. It is translated as CASSYRTGGWEQYF.